A single T cell receptor (gamma chain) is shown here with its context. Its antigen target is currently unknown. Germline is not matched at one junction end, which may reflect a read error. For each case, genomic DNA was extracted from ten 5-um FFPE scrolls with the QIAamp DNA FFPE tissue kit. Classification of coeliac disease based on the TCR repertoire was tested using fully anonymised formalin-fixed paraffin-embedded duodenal biopsies that were surplus to diagnostic needs. Libraries were made using multiplex PCR. TCRdb records Ion Torrent PGM as the sequencer. TRG repertoires were amplified from about 200 ng of biopsy DNA with the LymphoTrack kit, in which Illumina adapters are carried by the primers. TRG amplicons were purified using AMPure XP beads, were quantified on a 2100 Bioanalyzer, and were pooled equimolarly. An Ion PGM instrument was used to sequence the TRG libraries. As for how the authors treated the data: FastX discarded any read in which over 10% of nucleotides had a quality score below the third quartile for that patient. IMGT/HighV-QUEST was used to align reads in order to assign V, D and J genes, locate CDR3 regions and judge functionality. Sequences were converted to amino acids, and every sequence predicted to be non-functional was removed. The CDR3s were broken into kmers both with and without positional annotation, PCA was run on the kmer frequencies, and the samples were clustered using every one of the 1023 combinations of PCs 1-10. Classification was validated by leave-one-out cross-validation, in which parameters were re-optimised on the remaining samples each time. Shannon diversity was calculated using the vegan R package from repeated random subsamples equal to the lowest read count. For TCRdb, the public reads were processed anew by CATT, and duplicate DNA sequences were folded into one row. These V and J calls derive from TCRdb rather than the authors' analysis. This sample holds 2,300 or so gamma-chain clones; 40% to 55% were observed only once. The ten largest clones take up approximately 5.1% of the sample.

This sample was included in a study of intestinal T cells in coeliac disease (dated by TCRdb to the early 2020s). For the wider study: Coeliac patients were much younger than controls, with mean ages of around 15 versus 51 years in the TRG cohort. The TCR-delta (TRD) cohort comprised duodenal biopsies from 11 coeliac disease patients and 11 non-coeliac controls. Duodenal biopsies from under 35 coeliac disease patients and 21 non-coeliac controls made up a second, larger TCR-gamma (TRG) cohort.

The CDR3 runs 14 amino acids, cysteine and phenylalanine included. Just the 42-base CDR3 DNA is kept, in frame starting at base 1. General conclusions and limits of the study: It was not possible to tell repeated CDR3 amino acid sequences apart from PCR duplicates. Of around 54 biopsies, around 50 (roughly 94%) were correctly classified by TRG clustering, which had a reported leave-one-out accuracy of about 87%. In training, clustering based on TRD kmers put all 22 biopsies in the right class, and the reported leave-one-out accuracy was 91%. A significant age difference was observed between coeliac and control groups, although significant classification was not yielded by an age-split analysis. FFPE-derived DNA was found to be relatively degraded, and loss of a proportion of TCR sequences in each sample was likely caused by this degradation.

Sequencing was carried out using a duodenal biopsy. The receptor chain draws on TRGV10 and TRGJP1. TRGV10 is designated an ORF whose function remains uncertain. The TCR was taken from a human donor with celiac disease. The sequence in DNA is TGTGCTGCGTGGGATTATCCCACTGGTTGGTCCAAGATATTT. This encodes CAAWDYPTGWSKIF.